This T cell receptor beta chain was found in a study of CDR3 diversity in severe acne. TCRdb re-derived calls from the PCR reads in MiXCR, one entry per CDR3 protein. In the table there are approximately 79,000 distinct CDR3 sequences, roughly half of which are singletons. This clonotype appeared many times. V lost 5 bases to trimming and J lost 0 bases, with 14 bases between them. The CDR3 is 15 amino acids. The germline gives CDR1 SQVTM, CDR2 ANQGSEA. The rearrangement joins TRBV29-1 to TRBJ1-5, with D possibly matching TRBD1 (5 bases). The clonotype originates from a male donor in good health, serving as a control. The sequenced material came from blood. The CDR3 DNA reads as TGCAGCGTTTGGGCGGGACCAGATAGCAATCAGCCCCAGCATTTT. Its translation: CSVWAGPDSNQPQHF.